The 28 T cell receptor beta chains in this list originate from one sample, sequenced in a study of PD-1 blockade in classical Hodgkin lymphoma. Documented time point: cycle 4 day 1 (C4D1), after 6 weeks of nivolumab. Relapse was seen in all patients after autologous stem cell transplantation, and brentuximab vedotin exposure was variable. From thawed PBMCs, magnetic negative selection was used to isolate the CD8+ T cells. The protocol was immunoSEQ multiplex PCR, while the TCRdb copy is restricted to in-frame clones and leaves out a portion. The sample holds about 10,000 clones; 65% to 75% are singletons and the top ten take roughly 10%. The starting material was CD8+ T cells from blood, obtained before the fourth cycle of nivolumab. The receptors were sampled from a human donor with classical Hodgkin lymphoma.

This clone was seen only once. V gene TRBV5-5 combines with J gene TRBJ2-7; TRBD1 agrees at 8 bases. V was pared by 1 base and J by 3 bases, with 9 bases of the junction left unmatched. The germline V gene has CDR1 SGHKS and CDR2 YYEKEE (reference sequence). This CDR3 is built from 16 residues. CDR3 amino acids: CASSLTPGTGVYEQYF. The CDR3, as DNA: TGTGCCAGCAGCTTGACCCCCGGGACAGGCGTCTACGAGCAGTACTTC. The full variable domain, rest sourced from reference TRBV5-5 and TRBJ2-7, is DAGVTQSPTHLIKTRGQQVTLRCSPISGHKSVSWYQQVLGQGPQFIFQYYEKEERGRGNFPDRFSARQFPNYSSELNVNALLLGDSALYLCASSLTPGTGVYEQYFGPGTRLTVT.

The genes are TRBV7-2 and TRBJ1-1; D not certain. Per the germline V gene, CDR1 is SGHTA and CDR2 is FQGNSA. The CDR3 covers 16 residues. V was cut by 1 base and J by 0 bases, with 12 bases left in between. The CDR3 DNA reads as TGTGCCAGCAGCTTAGACTCGTACAGTATGAACACTGAAGCTTTCTTT. This codes for CASSLDSYSMNTEAFF.

Sample share makes this clone medium-sized. This chain joins TRBV11-2 and TRBJ2-3; 8 positions agree with TRBD1. The CDR3 is 16 residues long. V trimming: 5 bases; J trimming: 2 bases; junction bases outside the gene matches: 9. Looked up from germline, CDR1 is SGHAT and CDR2 is FQNNGV. The CDR3 DNA reads TGTGCCAGCAGCGACGGACAGGGAAAATACACAGATACGCAGTATTTT. Translation gives CASSDGQGKYTDTQYF.

V usage is TRBV6-9 and J usage is TRBJ2-7; 8 nucleotides line up with TRBD2. Germline CDR1 and CDR2: MNHGY and SVAAGI. CDR3 length: 15 amino acids. V lost 3 bases to trimming and J lost 3 bases; unmatched junction nucleotides: 7. The CDR3 bases are TGTGCCAGCAGTTACTCAGGGAGCGGGAGCTACGAGCAGTACTTC. The encoded protein is CASSYSGSGSYEQYF.

V is TRBV7-9 and J is TRBJ2-5, with D unclear. The J call may be incorrect, as the DNA end agrees better with TRBJ2-7. The CDR3 is 13 amino acids. CDR1 is SEHNR, CDR2 FQNEAQ, per germline (reference sequence). In DNA, the CDR3 is TGTGCCAGCAGCTTAGCGGGGTCCTACGAGCAGTACTTC. Amino acids: CASSLAGSYEQYF.

V gene TRBV7-9 combines with J gene TRBJ2-4; no definite D call. This CDR3 contains 12 residues. Germline lookup yields CDR1 SEHNR and CDR2 FQNEAQ (reference sequence). V lost 1 base, J lost 13 bases, and 11 bases lay in between. CDR3 nucleotide sequence: TGTGCCAGCAGCTTAGGACACGAGGTGCAGTACTTC. Residues: CASSLGHEVQYF.

The chain links TRBV28 to TRBJ1-5, with D possibly being TRBD1 (5 bases). Looked up from germline, CDR1 is MDHEN and CDR2 is SYDVKM. Deletions cut 3 bases from V and 5 bases from J, with 17 bases between. The CDR3 sequence is 16 residues long. Here the CDR3 reads CASSLPQAGPYQPQHF. Written as DNA, the CDR3 is TGTGCCAGCAGTTTGCCCCAGGCAGGGCCTTATCAGCCCCAGCATTTT.

This clone was observed a single time. This sequence joins TRBV10-3 and TRBJ2-7, with D tentatively TRBD1 (5 bases). The CDR3 length is 14 residues. Looked up from germline, CDR1 is ENHRY and CDR2 is SYGVKD. V was shortened by 2 bases and J by 2 bases, with 10 bases between the two germline ends. The CDR3, as DNA: TGTGCCATCAGTGAGCCGACAGCTACCTACGAGCAGTACTTC. Its translation: CAISEPTATYEQYF.

This rearrangement joins TRBV2 to TRBJ2-7; TRBD2 matches at 9 bases. CDR1 and CDR2 from the germline V gene are SNHLY and FYNNEI. Trimming took 0 bases from V and 6 from J; bases not matched to a gene: 9. CDR3 length: 16 residues. The CDR3 loop is CASSEADSGRAGEQYF. The CDR3 DNA reads TGTGCCAGCAGTGAAGCGGATAGCGGGAGAGCTGGCGAGCAGTACTTC.

The rearrangement uses TRBV5-6 and TRBJ2-1; possibly TRBD1 for D (5 bases). Germline lookup yields CDR1 SGHDT and CDR2 YYEEEE. V shed 5 bases and J shed 0 bases, with 12 bases lying between them. The CDR3 sequence is 15 residues long. CDR3 nucleotides: TGTGCCAGCAGTTTCGGACACAGCTCCTACAATGAGCAGTTCTTC. Translation gives CASSFGHSSYNEQFF.

The chain links TRBV5-6 to TRBJ2-1; D remains unclear. This CDR3 spans 15 amino acids. Per the germline V gene, CDR1 is SGHDT and CDR2 is YYEEEE. Deletions cut 5 bases from V and 4 bases from J, with 16 bases between. The CDR3 is CASSSPGSLYNEQFF. For the CDR3, the DNA is TGTGCCAGCAGTTCGCCCGGGTCTTTATACAATGAGCAGTTCTTC.

The chain recombines TRBV6-5 with TRBJ2-1; D possibly matches TRBD1 or TRBD2 (5 bases each). Germline V gives CDR1 MNHEY, CDR2 SVGAGI. CDR3 size: 14 residues. V gave up 5 bases and J gave up 4 bases, with 12 bases separating them. CDR3: CASSLSGQYNEQFF. The CDR3 DNA follows: TGTGCCAGCAGTCTTTCGGGGCAGTACAATGAGCAGTTCTTC.

Concerning this clone: With a far larger clone one base away, a read error is the likely cause. V gene TRBV4-2 combines with J gene TRBJ1-1; unclear D gene. V gave up 4 bases and J gave up 2 bases, with 11 bases separating them. This CDR3 contains 14 residues. Germline CDR1 is LGHNA and CDR2 is YNFKEQ. The CDR3 is CASSRREVNTEAFF. CDR3 sequence (DNA): TGTGCCAGCAGCCGGAGGGAGGTTAACACTGAAGCTTTCTTT.

V gene TRBV4-3 combines with J gene TRBJ1-6, with unresolved D. The CDR3 totals 16 residues. Trimming removed 0 bases at V and 10 bases at J, with 16 bases between. CDR1 and CDR2 from the germline V gene are LGHNA and YSLEER. This CDR3 is CASSQDEGSKLSPLHF. The DNA for the CDR3 is TGCGCCAGCAGCCAAGATGAAGGGTCCAAATTGTCACCCCTCCACTTT.

The chain links TRBV19 to TRBJ1-2; D is perhaps TRBD1 (6 bases). The CDR3 covers 13 residues. The V end was cut by 3 bases, the J end by 6 bases, with 11 bases between. Germline CDR1 is LNHDA and CDR2 is SQIVND (reference sequence). The CDR3 reads CASSMWTADGYTF. CDR3 nucleotides: TGTGCCAGTAGTATGTGGACAGCGGATGGCTACACCTTC.

The V call is TRBV7-9, the J call TRBJ2-7; TRBD2 matches at 12 bases. Germline V CDR1 and CDR2: SEHNR, FQNEAQ (reference sequence). The V segment lost 8 bases and the J segment 1 base; nucleotides outside the gene matches: 15. There are 18 residues in the CDR3. In DNA, the CDR3 is TGTGCCAGCCAAAACAGAACTAGCGGGAGGACGAGGTCCTACGAGCAGTACTTC. Translated: CASQNRTSGRTRSYEQYF.

The sample holds a few counts of this clone. The J gene is TRBJ1-1, the V gene TRBV7-9; D is uncertain. Germline V gene data show CDR1 as SEHNR and CDR2 as FQNEAQ (reference sequence). There are 14 residues in the CDR3. V shed 7 bases and J shed 5 bases, with 17 bases lying between them. The CDR3 spells CASTPNAPRTEAFF. The DNA of the CDR3 is TGTGCCAGCACCCCCAACGCCCCGAGAACTGAAGCTTTCTTT. Drawing the rest from reference TRBV7-9 and TRBJ1-1, the complete variable domain is DTGVSQNPRHKITKRGQNVTFRCDPISEHNRLYWYRQTLGQGPEFLTYFQNEAQLEKSRLLSDRFSAERPKGSFSTLEIQRTEQGDSAMYLCASTPNAPRTEAFFGQGTRLTVV.

The chain links TRBV27 to TRBJ1-5; 7 bases agree with TRBD1. V was clipped by 2 bases and J by 2 bases; unmatched bases: 0. CDR3 length equals 14 residues. Germline lookup yields CDR1 MNHEY and CDR2 SMNVEV (reference sequence). The CDR3 DNA follows: TGTGCCAGCAGTTTACAGGGGGGCAATCAGCCCCAGCATTTT. Its protein product is CASSLQGGNQPQHF.

The rearrangement links TRBV27 to TRBJ2-3, with TRBD2 matching over 8 bases. V shed 3 bases and J 2 bases; nucleotides not matched to a gene: 7. Germline loops: CDR1 MNHEY, CDR2 SMNVEV (reference sequence). The CDR3 sequence is 16 residues long. CDR3 protein: CASSFKAGEYTDTQYF. CDR3 nucleotide sequence: TGTGCCAGCAGTTTCAAAGCGGGAGAGTACACAGATACGCAGTATTTT.

The genes are TRBV27 and TRBJ2-7, with a weak D call TRBD2 (6 bases). CDR1 is MNHEY and CDR2 is SMNVEV in the germline V gene (reference sequence). Trimming left V 0 bases short and J 9 bases short, with 18 bases between. The CDR3 is made up of 15 amino acids. The CDR3 sequence is CASSLSFGAGSRQYF. CDR3 coding DNA: TGTGCCAGCAGTTTATCATTCGGCGCGGGGTCCAGGCAGTACTTC.

The chain carries TRBV5-6 and TRBJ2-1, with no clear D. The V end lost 1 base, the J end lost 4 bases, and 12 bases lay between the germline ends. The CDR3 loop spans 15 amino acids. Germline loops: CDR1 SGHDT, CDR2 YYEEEE. In DNA, the CDR3 is TGTGCCAGCAGCTTGAAACAGTTAGGATACAATGAGCAGTTCTTC. Amino acids: CASSLKQLGYNEQFF.

This sequence joins TRBV9 and TRBJ2-1; the D gene is possibly TRBD1 (5 bases). The V and J ends lost 0 bases and 0 bases respectively, with 13 bases between them. This CDR3 spans 17 amino acids. The V gene's germline CDR1 is SGDLS and CDR2 YYNGEE. The CDR3 is CASSVGVTVGSYNEQFF. The CDR3 nucleotides read TGTGCCAGCAGCGTAGGAGTGACAGTGGGCTCCTACAATGAGCAGTTCTTC.

The chain links TRBV6-6 to TRBJ1-1, with D maybe TRBD1 (6 bases). Germline V gene sequence: CDR1 MNHNY, CDR2 SVGAGI (reference sequence). Trimming removed 2 bases from V and 4 bases from J, with 14 bases in between. The CDR3 consists of 15 residues. CDR3 nucleotides: TGTGCCAGCAGTTACCCGACAGGCCTCGGCACTGAAGCTTTCTTT. Translation: CASSYPTGLGTEAFF.

The V and J genes are TRBV28 and TRBJ1-5; no firm D call. The germline gives CDR1 MDHEN, CDR2 SYDVKM. Between the trimmed V and J ends, which lost 6 bases and 1 base, there was a span of 19 bases. The CDR3 is 17 residues long. In DNA, the CDR3 is TGTGCCAGCAGCCGCGAGGGCGGTTTGTCAAGCAATCAGCCCCAGCATTTT. This codes for CASSREGGLSSNQPQHF.

J is TRBJ2-3 and V is TRBV13; tentative D call: TRBD2 (6 bases). V lost 2 bases, J lost 3 bases, and 12 bases lay in between. In germline, CDR1 is PRHDT, CDR2 FYEKMQ (reference sequence). The CDR3 covers 15 residues. For the CDR3, the DNA is TGTGCCAGCAGCTTACTAGGGACTGAAACAGATACGCAGTATTTT. Protein product: CASSLLGTETDTQYF.

J is TRBJ1-3 and V is TRBV27; no reliable D call. CDR1 and CDR2 from the germline V gene are MNHEY and SMNVEV (reference sequence). The length of the CDR3 is 15 residues. The ends were cut back, 2 bases at V and 1 base at J, with 9 bases in the middle. The DNA of the CDR3 is TGTGCCAGCAGTTTAGTCCCTCCTTCTGGAAACACCATATATTTT. Translating it yields CASSLVPPSGNTIYF.

This clone occurred once. In DNA, the CDR3 is TGTGCCAGCAGCACGACAGGTGTTGCCTACGAGCAGTACTTC. Its translation: CASSTTGVAYEQYF. This chain joins TRBV27 and TRBJ2-7; weak D call: TRBD1 (6 bases). The CDR3 consists of 14 residues. Trimming took off 6 bases at V and 2 bases at J, with 14 bases between the two ends. The V gene's germline CDR1 is MNHEY and CDR2 SMNVEV (reference sequence).

J is TRBJ1-2 and V is TRBV5-1, with D unresolved. Germline CDR1 SGHRS, CDR2 YFSETQ. V lost 0 bases, J lost 8 bases, and 11 bases lay in between. The CDR3 runs 13 residues. This CDR3 reads CASSLEAVTGYTF. CDR3 DNA sequence: TGCGCCAGCAGCTTGGAAGCAGTTACGGGCTACACCTTC.